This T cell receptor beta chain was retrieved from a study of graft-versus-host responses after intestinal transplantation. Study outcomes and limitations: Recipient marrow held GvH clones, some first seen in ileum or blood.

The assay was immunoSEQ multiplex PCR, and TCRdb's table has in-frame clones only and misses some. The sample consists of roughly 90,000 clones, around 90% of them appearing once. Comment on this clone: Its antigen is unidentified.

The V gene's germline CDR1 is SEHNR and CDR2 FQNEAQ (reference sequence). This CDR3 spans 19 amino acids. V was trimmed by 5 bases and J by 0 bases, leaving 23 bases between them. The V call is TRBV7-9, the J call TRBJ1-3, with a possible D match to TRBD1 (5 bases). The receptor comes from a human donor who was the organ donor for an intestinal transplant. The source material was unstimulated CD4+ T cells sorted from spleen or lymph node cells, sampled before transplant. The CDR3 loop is CASSLKRDSNPSSGNTIYF. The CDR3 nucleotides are TGTGCCAGCAGCCTAAAACGGGACTCCAACCCCAGCTCTGGAAACACCATATATTTT.